These 25 T cell receptor beta chains share one sample of origin, sequenced in a study of blood T cell repertoires in COVID-19. Measured with immunoSEQ multiplex PCR; TCRdb has only the in-frame clones, and not every one. This table has some 360,000 clones, more than 75% appearing once. The sequenced sample was peripheral blood. These receptors came from a woman aged 60 to 75 with COVID-19, enrolled during active disease.

The chain carries TRBV3-1 (or the pseudogene TRBV3-2) and TRBJ2-1; possible D gene TRBD2, 7 bases. In germline, CDR1 is LGHDT, CDR2 YNNKEL (reference sequence). V was cut by 0 bases and J by 4 bases, with 16 bases left in between. CDR3 size: 17 residues. The CDR3 DNA follows: TGTGCCAGCAGCCAAGAGGGGGGGGCCTATTATTACAATGAGCAGTTCTTC. Its protein is CASSQEGGAYYYNEQFF.

V usage is TRBV18 and J usage is TRBJ2-1, with D maybe TRBD1 (5 bases). V lost 2 bases to trimming and J lost 6 bases, with 14 bases between them. The CDR3 is made up of 15 amino acids. Looked up from germline, CDR1 is KGHSH and CDR2 is LQKENI. The CDR3 sequence is CASSPDSLMGNEQFF. CDR3 in DNA: TGTGCCAGCTCACCAGACAGCCTTATGGGCAATGAGCAGTTCTTC.

The J gene is TRBJ2-1, the V gene TRBV5-4; TRBD1 matches 9 bases. There are 14 residues in the CDR3. Trimming at V came to 0 bases and at J to 7 bases, leaving 2 bases not matched to a gene. The germline V gene has CDR1 SGHNT and CDR2 YYREEE (reference sequence). The CDR3 region has the DNA TGTGCCAGCAGCTTGGGGGACAGGGCAAATGAGCAGTTCTTC. This translates into CASSLGDRANEQFF.

This clone was observed a few times. The chain joins TRBV7-9 to TRBJ1-2; D gene unclear. Per germline, CDR1 SEHNR and CDR2 FQNEAQ (reference sequence). CDR3 length equals 13 residues. The V and J ends lost 3 bases and 2 bases respectively, with 7 bases between them. This CDR3 reads CASSLEPNYGYTF. The CDR3 bases are TGTGCCAGCAGCTTGGAGCCAAACTATGGCTACACCTTC. Full variable domain (remainder filled in from reference TRBV7-9 and TRBJ1-2): DTGVSQNPRHKITKRGQNVTFRCDPISEHNRLYWYRQTLGQGPEFLTYFQNEAQLEKSRLLSDRFSAERPKGSFSTLEIQRTEQGDSAMYLCASSLEPNYGYTFGSGTRLTVV.

The chain links TRBV7-3 to TRBJ2-7, with 7 bases lining up with TRBD1. Germline V CDR1 and CDR2: SGHTA, FQGTGA. With 0 bases clipped from V and 6 bases from J, the junction kept 5 bases outside the gene matches. The CDR3 extends over 14 amino acids. The CDR3 sequence: CASSLTGGEGEQYF. The CDR3, as DNA: TGTGCCAGCAGCTTAACAGGGGGCGAGGGCGAGCAGTACTTC.

The chain is built from TRBV3-1 (or the pseudogene TRBV3-2) and TRBJ2-3; no clear D. V lost 0 bases and J lost 0, with 7 bases in between. Per germline, CDR1 LGHDT and CDR2 YNNKEL (reference sequence). The CDR3 totals 15 residues. The CDR3 DNA sequence: TGTGCCAGCAGCCAAGATCATACAAGCACAGATACGCAGTATTTT. This encodes CASSQDHTSTDTQYF.

A single count supports this clone. V gene TRBV18 combines with J gene TRBJ2-1, with D possibly being TRBD2 (5 bases). This CDR3 is 17 amino acids long. The germline V gene has CDR1 KGHSH and CDR2 LQKENI. Trimming shortened V by 1 base and J by 0 bases, and 13 bases separated the two germline ends. CDR3 sequence: CASSPQHTRSSYNEQFF. CDR3 DNA sequence: TGTGCCAGCTCACCACAGCATACTAGGAGCTCCTACAATGAGCAGTTCTTC.

J is TRBJ2-3 and V is TRBV28; unclear D gene. CDR1 is MDHEN and CDR2 is SYDVKM in the germline V gene. V lost 4 bases to trimming and J lost 2 bases, with 10 bases between them. There are 14 residues in the CDR3. The CDR3: CASSSFQNTDTQYF. The CDR3 nucleotides read TGTGCCAGCAGTTCATTTCAGAACACAGATACGCAGTATTTT.

The rearrangement uses TRBV5-1 and TRBJ1-2; possible D gene TRBD1, 5 bases. Germline V gene sequence: CDR1 SGHRS, CDR2 YFSETQ. With 4 bases removed from V and 2 bases from J, the gap between germline ends came to 12 bases. The CDR3 is 14 amino acids. The CDR3 here is CASSRQSENYGYTF. The CDR3 DNA is TGCGCCAGCAGCCGACAGTCTGAGAACTATGGCTACACCTTC. The full variable domain, its missing parts supplied by reference TRBV5-1 and TRBJ1-2, is KAGVTQTPRYLIKTRGQQVTLSCSPISGHRSVSWYQQTPGQGLQFLFEYFSETQRNKGNFPGRFSGRQFSNSRSEMNVSTLELGDSALYLCASSRQSENYGYTFGSGTRLTVV.

The V call is TRBV12-3 or TRBV12-4, the J call TRBJ2-7, with D hard to call. The V and J ends lost 6 bases and 5 bases respectively, with 8 bases between them. CDR3 length equals 11 residues. The chain's CDR3 is CASRRHHEQYF. Here the CDR3 DNA reads TGTGCCAGCAGACGACATCACGAGCAGTACTTC.

The genes are TRBV28 and TRBJ2-7; a weak D match, TRBD1 (7 bases). The CDR3 sequence is 12 residues long. V dropped 11 bases and J dropped 3 bases, with 14 bases sitting between them. Germline-derived CDR1 and CDR2 are MDHEN and SYDVKM. CDR3 sequence (DNA): TGTGCCGGCGGGACAGACCTCTACGAGCAGTACTTC. Translated: CAGGTDLYEQYF.

The chain couples TRBV19 to TRBJ1-6, with D unresolved. V was trimmed by 0 bases and J by 10 bases, leaving 13 bases between them. Germline lookup yields CDR1 LNHDA and CDR2 SQIVND (reference sequence). This CDR3 has 15 residues. This chain's CDR3 is CASSIEVGRRSPLHF. The CDR3 DNA sequence: TGTGCCAGTAGTATAGAAGTTGGGAGACGATCACCCCTCCACTTT.

This clone appeared a few times. The rearrangement uses TRBV20-1 and TRBJ1-5; D might be TRBD1 (6 bases). The CDR3 is 14 residues long. The V end lost 3 bases, the J end lost 1 base, and 10 bases lay between the germline ends. Germline loops: CDR1 DFQATT, CDR2 SNEGSKA (reference sequence). CDR3: CSASSRGSNQPQHF. The CDR3 nucleotides read TGCAGTGCTAGTTCCAGGGGCAGCAATCAGCCCCAGCATTTT.

V and J are TRBV4-2 and TRBJ2-7, with TRBD1 as a possible D gene (5 bases). From germline, CDR1 is LGHNA and CDR2 YNFKEQ. The CDR3 spans 15 residues. V gave up 0 bases and J gave up 3 bases, with 12 bases separating them. The CDR3 DNA follows: TGTGCCAGCAGCCAAGATGCAAGCCAGGGCTACGAGCAGTACTTC. Protein sequence: CASSQDASQGYEQYF.

The V gene is TRBV11-2, the J gene TRBJ1-6, with 9 bases fitting TRBD1. Germline lookup yields CDR1 SGHAT and CDR2 FQNNGV. V lost 1 base, J lost 7 bases, and 2 bases stayed unmatched. The CDR3 length is 15 residues. CDR3 sequence reads: CASSLAGTGNSPLHF. CDR3 sequence (DNA): TGTGCCAGCAGCTTAGCGGGGACAGGGAATTCACCCCTCCACTTT.

This clone has only a few counts. The chain has TRBV7-9 and TRBJ1-2, with a weak D call TRBD1 (6 bases). CDR1 is SEHNR, CDR2 FQNEAQ, per germline (reference sequence). This CDR3 contains 15 residues. The V end lost 5 bases, the J end lost 7 bases, and 20 bases lay between the germline ends. CDR3 residues: CASSPVGQGMSGYTF. The CDR3 nucleotides read TGTGCCAGCAGCCCCGTGGGGCAGGGGATGTCTGGCTACACCTTC. The full variable domain, rest sourced from reference TRBV7-9 and TRBJ1-2, is DTGVSQNPRHKITKRGQNVTFRCDPISEHNRLYWYRQTLGQGPEFLTYFQNEAQLEKSRLLSDRFSAERPKGSFSTLEIQRTEQGDSAMYLCASSPVGQGMSGYTFGSGTRLTVV.

The chain combines TRBV5-1 with TRBJ1-4, with a weak D call TRBD1 (6 bases). The V and J ends lost 4 bases and 6 bases respectively, with 13 bases between them. This CDR3 is built from 14 residues. Germline assignment: CDR1 SGHRS and CDR2 YFSETQ. In DNA form, the CDR3 reads TGCGCCAGCAGCATAGGGGGTCAGGATGAAAAACTGTTTTTT. Protein: CASSIGGQDEKLFF.

This clone was observed a handful of times. The V and J genes are TRBV7-9 and TRBJ1-5; the D is unclear. Per the germline V gene, CDR1 is SEHNR and CDR2 is FQNEAQ (reference sequence). Trimming shortened V by 1 base and J by 4 bases, and 11 bases separated the two germline ends. The CDR3 spans 15 residues. CDR3 protein: CASSLESGGNQPQHF. CDR3 nucleotides: TGTGCCAGCAGCTTAGAATCGGGCGGGAATCAGCCCCAGCATTTT.

The rearrangement uses TRBV5-6 and TRBJ2-3, with a tentative D call TRBD2 (5 bases). This CDR3 has 15 residues. Germline V gene lookup returns CDR1 SGHDT and CDR2 YYEEEE. The V gene lost 0 bases and the J gene lost 5 bases, with 13 bases spanning the gap. The CDR3 protein is CASSLARLGGDTQYF. CDR3 in DNA: TGTGCCAGCAGCTTGGCCCGCTTAGGAGGAGATACGCAGTATTTT.

V usage is TRBV6-6 and J usage is TRBJ2-5, with D possibly TRBD2 on 5 matching bases. Looked up from germline, CDR1 is MNHNY and CDR2 is SVGAGI (reference sequence). This CDR3 contains 15 residues. V lost 6 bases, J lost 5 bases, and 19 bases lay in between. CDR3 DNA sequence: TGTGCCAGCAGAGTGGACGACTATAAGCAGGAGACCCAGTACTTC. Its translation: CASRVDDYKQETQYF.

The chain couples TRBV3-1 (or the pseudogene TRBV3-2) to TRBJ2-2, with 9 positions matching TRBD2. Germline V gene data show CDR1 as LGHDT and CDR2 as YNNKEL (reference sequence). There are 16 residues in the CDR3. The V and J ends lost 1 base and 4 bases, in that order; junction bases with no gene match: 4. In DNA form, the CDR3 reads TGTGCCAGCAGCCAAGGCTCAGCGGGGGGCACCGGGGAGCTGTTTTTT. It codes for CASSQGSAGGTGELFF.

This chain links TRBV27 with TRBJ1-1, with a weak D call TRBD1 (6 bases). Germline CDR1 is MNHEY and CDR2 is SMNVEV (reference sequence). V lost 4 bases to trimming and J lost 2 bases, with 14 bases between them. This CDR3 has 15 residues. CDR3 sequence: CASSSRVRGNTEAFF. CDR3 in DNA: TGTGCCAGCAGTTCCCGAGTCAGGGGAAACACTGAAGCTTTCTTT.

The chain employs TRBV29-1 and TRBJ1-3; 8 bases are shared with TRBD1. There are 13 residues in the CDR3. Germline CDR1 is SQVTM and CDR2 is ANQGSEA. V lost 6 bases and J lost 2; bases outside the gene matches: 3. The CDR3 spells CSVMDRAGNTIYF. CDR3 DNA: TGCAGCGTGATGGACAGGGCTGGAAACACCATATATTTT.

The CDR3 DNA sequence: TGCGCCAGCAGCTCACAACCCGGGACTAGGGTCTCCTACGAGCAGTACTTC. It is translated as CASSSQPGTRVSYEQYF. V and J are TRBV5-1 and TRBJ2-7, with TRBD2 identical over 8 bases. Germline CDR1 is SGHRS and CDR2 is YFSETQ. With V trimmed by 3 bases and J by 0 bases, 11 bases remained unmatched. The CDR3 covers 17 residues.

Only one count was recorded for this clone. V and J are TRBV10-3 and TRBJ1-1; 8 bases align to TRBD1. Germline CDR1 reads ENHRY; CDR2 reads SYGVKD. The V and J ends lost 6 bases and 5 bases, in that order; junction bases with no gene match: 8. The CDR3 has 14 residues. DNA for the CDR3: TGTGCCATCAGCGATCAGGGGGCGCGGACTGAAGCTTTCTTT. It specifies CAISDQGARTEAFF.